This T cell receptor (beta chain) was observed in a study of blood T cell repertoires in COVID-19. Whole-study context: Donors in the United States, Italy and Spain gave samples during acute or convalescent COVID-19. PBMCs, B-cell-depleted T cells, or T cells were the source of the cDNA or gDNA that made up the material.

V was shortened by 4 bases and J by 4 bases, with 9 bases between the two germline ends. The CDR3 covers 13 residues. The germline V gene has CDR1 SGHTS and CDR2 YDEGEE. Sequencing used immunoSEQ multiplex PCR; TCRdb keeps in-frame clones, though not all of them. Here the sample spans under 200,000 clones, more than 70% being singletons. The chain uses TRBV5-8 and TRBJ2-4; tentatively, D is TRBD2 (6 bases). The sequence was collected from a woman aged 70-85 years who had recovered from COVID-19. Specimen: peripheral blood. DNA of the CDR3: TGTGCCAGCAGCCCTGGGGGGAAAAACATTCAGTACTTC. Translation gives CASSPGGKNIQYF.